This T cell receptor beta chain was observed in a study of T cell responses to AZD1222 COVID-19 vaccine. Study context: Both about-4-week and about-12-week second-dose recipients were combined. The study, taken as a whole, reports: Seropositive at baseline were only a handful of AZD1222 recipients. Reports say nearly half of spike-specific TCRs go after unmutated variant regions. Across the whole spike, CD4 TCRs peaked at regions 160-218 and 743-854.

With respect to this clone: Its cognate antigen is unknown.

The repertoire was sequenced with immunoSEQ multiplex PCR; TCRdb's copy has only in-frame clones and lacks some. Of roughly 260,000 clones listed, 90% to 95% were seen once; the top ten hold 0.55%. Trimming left V 3 bases short and J 1 base short, with 10 bases between. This CDR3 has 14 residues. Looked up from germline, CDR1 is MDHEN and CDR2 is SYDVKM. Sample: peripheral blood, taken on day 0 of AZD1222 vaccination. V gene TRBV28 combines with J gene TRBJ2-7; D uncertain. The sequence was collected from an adult in good health. The DNA of the CDR3 is TGTGCCAGCAGTTTGGTTGGCAGTTCCTACGAGCAGTACTTC. It codes for CASSLVGSSYEQYF.